Listed here are 18 T cell receptor beta chains from one sample, sequenced in a study of regulatory T cells in long-lasting Graves disease. Combining iRepertoire HTBI primers with Arm-PCR of CDR3 regions, the authors built TCR beta libraries. Via MiXCR, TCRdb re-called the multiplex PCR reads, giving one row per CDR3 protein. The sample contains over 300,000 distinct CDR3 sequences, roughly a fifth of which appear only once. Time point denoted: persistent/refractory GD, antithyroid drugs over 5 years with positive TRAb. Extracted PBMC RNA gave rise to the TCR library. The starting material was peripheral blood mononuclear cells (PBMCs), obtained when the disease was refractory, from a patient treated with antithyroid drugs. The receptors shown here come from a female donor with Graves disease.

This chain connects TRBV27 to TRBJ1-5, with a weak D call TRBD1 (5 bases). Germline CDR1 MNHEY, CDR2 SMNVEV (reference sequence). The germline V and J ends were trimmed by 6 bases and 5 bases, with 11 bases remaining between them. This CDR3 is 13 amino acids long. The CDR3 loop is CASSLGEHQPQHF. The CDR3 region has the DNA TGTGCCAGCAGCCTAGGGGAGCATCAGCCCCAGCATTTT.

The gene calls are TRBV18 and TRBJ2-3; 10 bases map to TRBD2. The V gene end was trimmed by 3 bases and the J gene end by 7 bases; junction bases not matched to a gene: 10. The germline V gene has CDR1 KGHSH and CDR2 LQKENI. The CDR3 length is 16 residues. CDR3 DNA: TGTGCCAGCTCACCTCGGGACTTAGCGGGAGGATATACGCAGTATTTT. Translation gives CASSPRDLAGGYTQYF.

A few counts support this clonotype. This chain joins TRBV20-1 and TRBJ1-4; D is unresolved. CDR1 and CDR2 (germline): DFQATT, SNEGSKA (reference sequence). This CDR3 has 14 residues. V lost 1 base, J lost 0 bases, and 6 bases lay in between. CDR3 residues: CSARVGATNEKLFF. The CDR3 DNA is TGCAGTGCTAGAGTTGGGGCAACTAATGAAAAACTGTTTTTT.

J is TRBJ1-6 and V is TRBV4-1; D unresolved. The V and J ends lost 4 bases and 6 bases respectively, with 16 bases between them. CDR1 MGHRA and CDR2 YSYEKL come from the germline V gene. The CDR3 is 16 amino acids. The CDR3, as DNA: TGCGCCAGCAGCCTTAGGGTCCAGGAGTTTAATTCACCCCTCCACTTT. Its protein is CASSLRVQEFNSPLHF.

Comments on this clonotype: At one end the junction does not follow the germline gene, possibly because of a read error. The chain carries TRBV5-6 and TRBJ2-7; a possible D gene is TRBD1 (6 bases). CDR3 size: 12 residues. Germline V gene lookup returns CDR1 SGHDT and CDR2 YYEEEE. This CDR3 reads CASSIGQYERYF. CDR3 nucleotide sequence: TGTGCCAGCAGCATAGGACAGTACGAGCGGTACTTC.

The rearrangement uses TRBV5-1 and TRBJ2-5; TRBD2 might be the D (6 bases). Germline values: CDR1 SGHRS, CDR2 YFSETQ. V gave up 1 base and J gave up 5 bases, with 36 bases separating them. This CDR3 region has 22 residues. CDR3 nucleotide sequence: TGCGCCAGCAGCTTGTTTTCCCCTCTCACCTTACGGGAGTTTGTCGGTCGGGAGACCCAGTACTTC. Translated: CASSLFSPLTLREFVGRETQYF.

Remarks on this clonotype: One end of the junction fails to match germline, which may point to a read error. The chain links TRBV7-2 to TRBJ2-7, with a weak D call TRBD1 (5 bases). The CDR3 runs to 13 residues. Germline assignment: CDR1 SGHTA and CDR2 FQGNSA. In nucleotides, the CDR3 is TGTGCCAGCAGCTCCGGTTGGGGCTACGGGCAGTACTTC. It is translated as CASSSGWGYGQYF. Complete variable domain (other parts from reference TRBV7-2 and TRBJ2-7): GAGVSQSPSNKVTEKGKDVELRCDPISGHTALYWYRQSLGQGLEFLIYFQGNSAPDKSGLPSDRFSAERTGGSVSTLTIQRTQQEDSAVYLCASSSGWGYGQYFGPGTRLTVT.

This clonotype was found many times. The CDR3 protein is CASSRRGGGEKLFF. The CDR3 DNA follows: TGTGCCAGCAGCCGCCGGGGTGGAGGTGAAAAACTGTTTTTT. The chain joins TRBV7-8 to TRBJ1-4; D gene uncertain. V lost 5 bases and J 7 bases, leaving 14 bases between the germline ends. Germline V gene lookup returns CDR1 SGHVS and CDR2 FQNEAQ. The CDR3 runs to 14 residues.

In its sample, this clonotype was seen many times. The CDR3 region is CSVKQGPNTGELFF. The CDR3, as DNA: TGCAGCGTTAAACAGGGTCCGAACACCGGGGAGCTGTTTTTT. V and J are TRBV29-1 and TRBJ2-2, with D possibly TRBD1 on 6 matching bases. Germline V gene sequence: CDR1 SQVTM, CDR2 ANQGSEA. This CDR3 is built from 14 residues. Between the trimmed V and J ends, which lost 5 bases and 0 bases, there was a span of 10 bases.

This clonotype has a count of ten or more. V and J are TRBV12-3 or TRBV12-4 and TRBJ1-5; 9 nucleotides agree with TRBD1. The CDR3 is 14 amino acids. The junction had 6 bases not matched to a gene; V was cut back by 3 bases and J by 9 bases. Here the CDR3 reads CASSFWTGDPPQHF. The CDR3 DNA reads TGTGCCAGCAGTTTTTGGACAGGGGATCCGCCCCAGCATTTT.

The genes are TRBV2 and TRBJ1-6, with D perhaps TRBD1 (5 bases). V was shortened by 2 bases and J by 1 base, with 15 bases between the two germline ends. The germline V gene encodes CDR1 SNHLY and CDR2 FYNNEI. The CDR3 totals 18 residues. CDR3 coding DNA: TGTGCCAGCAGTGAACCGGCAGGCGGGGGGTCCTATAATTCACCCCTCCACTTT. It translates to CASSEPAGGGSYNSPLHF.

This clonotype was counted ten times or more. The chain is built from TRBV20-1 and TRBJ1-5; 9 bases line up with TRBD1. This CDR3 region has 13 residues. CDR1 is DFQATT and CDR2 is SNEGSKA in the germline V gene (reference sequence). Unmatched junction bases numbered 2, after V lost 4 bases and J lost 4 bases. The CDR3 reads CSAIGQGNQPQHF. CDR3 DNA sequence: TGCAGTGCTATCGGACAGGGGAATCAGCCCCAGCATTTT.

Many counts were recorded for this clonotype. The chain combines TRBV7-2 with TRBJ1-1; no definite D call. Trimming stripped 1 base from V and 5 bases from J, with 11 bases between. The CDR3 runs to 14 residues. CDR1 SGHTA and CDR2 FQGNSA come from the germline V gene. The CDR3 sequence is CASSLVSPGTEAFF. The DNA for the CDR3 is TGTGCCAGCAGCTTAGTGTCCCCGGGAACTGAAGCTTTCTTT.

This clonotype was observed a handful of times. The gene calls are TRBV28 and TRBJ2-6, with TRBD1 matching over 9 bases. The CDR3 covers 18 residues. Germline values: CDR1 MDHEN, CDR2 SYDVKM. V dropped 5 bases and J dropped 2; count of bases not matched to a gene: 10. The CDR3 here is CASSEDPYRGPGANVLTF. The DNA for the CDR3 is TGTGCCAGCAGTGAAGATCCTTACAGGGGGCCTGGGGCCAACGTCCTGACTTTC. Looking up the rest from reference TRBV28 and TRBJ2-6 gives the full variable domain: DVKVTQSSRYLVKRTGEKVFLECVQDMDHENMFWYRQDPGLGLRLIYFSYDVKMKEKGDIPEGYSVSREKKERFSLILESASTNQTSMYLCASSEDPYRGPGANVLTFGAGSRLTVL.

The rearrangement joins TRBV7-9 to TRBJ1-1; TRBD1 might be the D (6 bases). The CDR3 contains 14 residues. From germline, CDR1 is SEHNR and CDR2 FQNEAQ (reference sequence). The germline V and J ends were trimmed by 1 base and 10 bases, with 16 bases remaining between them. The CDR3 DNA reads as TGTGCCAGCAGCTTAGTGTTCGGGGGGCGTGGAGCTTTCTTT. Its translation: CASSLVFGGRGAFF.

This clonotype was detected many times. The rearrangement uses TRBV28 and TRBJ2-5; TRBD1 matches at 7 bases. J gave up 2 bases and V 2 bases, and 2 bases lay outside the gene matches. The germline V gene has CDR1 MDHEN and CDR2 SYDVKM. The CDR3 is 14 residues long. The CDR3 DNA reads as TGTGCCAGCAGTTTACGGGACAGACAAGAGACCCAGTACTTC. Residues: CASSLRDRQETQYF.

This clonotype occurred many times. The chain has TRBV5-1 and TRBJ1-1; D may be TRBD1 (5 bases). Germline V CDR1 and CDR2: SGHRS, YFSETQ. The V end was cut by 0 bases, the J end by 3 bases, with 12 bases between. The CDR3 has 15 residues. The chain's CDR3 is CASSLVGRGDTEAFF. The CDR3 DNA sequence: TGCGCCAGCAGCTTGGTGGGGCGCGGGGACACTGAAGCTTTCTTT.

The chain joins TRBV11-2 to TRBJ1-3; D remains unclear. V was shortened by 4 bases and J by 5 bases, with 6 bases between the two germline ends. The CDR3 covers 12 residues. CDR1 SGHAT and CDR2 FQNNGV come from the germline V gene. The CDR3 loop reads CASSYGRNTIYF. In DNA, the CDR3 is TGTGCCAGCAGCTACGGGAGAAACACCATATATTTT.